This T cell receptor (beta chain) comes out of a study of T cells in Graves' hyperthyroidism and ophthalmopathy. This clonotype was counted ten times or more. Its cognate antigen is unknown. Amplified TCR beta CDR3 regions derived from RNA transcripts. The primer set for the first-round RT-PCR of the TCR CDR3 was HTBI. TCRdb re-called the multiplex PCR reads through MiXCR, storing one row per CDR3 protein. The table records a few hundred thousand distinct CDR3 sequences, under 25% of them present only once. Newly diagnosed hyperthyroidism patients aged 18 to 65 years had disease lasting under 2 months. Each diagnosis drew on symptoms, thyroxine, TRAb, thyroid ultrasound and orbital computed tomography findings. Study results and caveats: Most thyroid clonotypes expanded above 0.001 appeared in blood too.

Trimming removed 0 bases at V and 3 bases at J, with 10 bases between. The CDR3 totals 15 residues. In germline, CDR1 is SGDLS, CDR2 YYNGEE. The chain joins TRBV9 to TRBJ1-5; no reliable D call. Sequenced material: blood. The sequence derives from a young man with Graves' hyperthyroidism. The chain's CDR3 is CASSVEGPLNQPQHF. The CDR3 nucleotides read TGTGCCAGCAGCGTAGAAGGGCCTCTCAATCAGCCCCAGCATTTT.